These 17 T cell receptor beta chains came from one sample sequenced in a study of beta chain features in type 1 diabetes. The study reverse transcribed the entire isolated RNA, so it sequenced expressed TCRB transcripts. Produced via immunoSEQ multiplex PCR; TCRdb's table is partial and in-frame only. The sample yields more than 110,000 clones, 6.9% seen once. Sample: central memory CD4+ T cells from blood. These receptors all come from a woman in her thirties in good health.

Only a few counts were recorded for this clone. The V gene is TRBV10-3, the J gene TRBJ2-1; 13 bases align to TRBD2. The CDR3 is made up of 19 amino acids. With 6 bases clipped from V and 4 bases from J, the junction kept 15 bases outside the gene matches. Germline V lookup: CDR1 ENHRY, CDR2 SYGVKD. In nucleotides, the CDR3 is TGTGCCATCAGCGAACGAGGACTAGCGGGAGTATCGGCTTACAATGAGCAGTTCTTC. It yields the protein CAISERGLAGVSAYNEQFF.

This clone appeared a few times. This chain connects TRBV18 to TRBJ2-7; tentative D call: TRBD2 (5 bases). This CDR3 comprises 14 residues. Germline CDR1 is KGHSH and CDR2 is LQKENI. Trimming removed 1 base at V and 3 bases at J, with 10 bases between. The CDR3 spells CASSPRDGLYEQYF. In nucleotides, the CDR3 is TGTGCCAGCTCACCACGAGACGGACTCTACGAGCAGTACTTC.

This chain connects TRBV18 to TRBJ1-2; D unresolved. The germline gives CDR1 KGHSH, CDR2 LQKENI. V was pared by 2 bases and J by 6 bases, with 22 bases between. The CDR3 runs to 17 residues. CDR3 sequence (DNA): TGTGCCAGCTCACCAAACGAATATGGAGGGAGTTCAGATGGCTACACCTTC. Translation: CASSPNEYGGSSDGYTF.

The table lists this clone with a few counts. This chain uses TRBV11-1 with TRBJ1-1; no reliable D call. Trimming left V 3 bases short and J 7 bases short, with 12 bases between. The CDR3 has 13 amino acids. Per the germline V gene, CDR1 is SGHAT and CDR2 is FQDESV (reference sequence). The CDR3 loop is CASSLSGPLEAFF. The CDR3 bases are TGTGCCAGCAGCTTGAGTGGTCCGCTTGAAGCTTTCTTT.

This clone came up a few times. CDR3 DNA sequence: TGTGCCAGTAGTACCCGGGACTATAATGAGCAGTTCTTC. This gives the protein CASSTRDYNEQFF. This chain links TRBV19 with TRBJ2-1; 7 positions match TRBD2. The CDR3 runs to 13 residues. V shed 4 bases and J 7 bases; nucleotides not matched to a gene: 4. Germline-derived CDR1 and CDR2 are LNHDA and SQIVND (reference sequence).

This clone was detected only a few times. This rearrangement joins TRBV9 to TRBJ2-1; TRBD2 might be the D (6 bases). From germline, CDR1 is SGDLS and CDR2 YYNGEE. The CDR3 covers 17 residues. Trimming stripped 3 bases from V and 0 bases from J, with 16 bases between. The CDR3 DNA reads TGTGCCAGCAGCGGGGACTGGGGAGGCAGCTCCTACAATGAGCAGTTCTTC. Translated: CASSGDWGGSSYNEQFF.

There are many counts of this clone. The CDR3 loop reads CASRARGMGLVSQQYF. The CDR3 DNA follows: TGTGCCAGCAGAGCAAGAGGTATGGGACTAGTGTCACAGCAGTACTTC. The chain recombines TRBV28 with TRBJ2-7, with TRBD2 matching over 8 bases. Germline values: CDR1 MDHEN, CDR2 SYDVKM. J was trimmed by 8 bases and V by 6 bases; bases with no gene match: 18. The CDR3 runs to 16 residues.

This chain uses TRBV11-3 with TRBJ2-4, with D possibly being TRBD2 (5 bases). There are 16 residues in the CDR3. V lost 2 bases and J 0 bases, leaving 11 bases between the germline ends. In germline, CDR1 is SGHNT, CDR2 YENEEA. The CDR3 DNA follows: TGTGCCAGCAGCTTATCGGGGAGCGGAGCCAAAAACATTCAGTACTTC. It translates to CASSLSGSGAKNIQYF.

This clone turned up a few times. CDR3 protein: CASSLHRVPYNEQFF. The CDR3 coding sequence is TGTGCCAGCAGCCTGCACAGGGTTCCTTACAATGAGCAGTTCTTC. This sequence joins TRBV14 and TRBJ2-1; D possibly corresponds to TRBD1 (6 bases). This CDR3 spans 15 amino acids. V lost 4 bases to trimming and J lost 4 bases, with 14 bases between them. CDR1 SGHDN and CDR2 FVKESK come from the germline V gene.

This clone has a handful of counts. The gene calls are TRBV27 and TRBJ2-5; TRBD1 might be the D (8 bases). V lost 4 bases, J lost 5 bases, and 20 bases lay in between. The CDR3 runs to 16 residues. Germline V gene lookup returns CDR1 MNHEY and CDR2 SMNVEV (reference sequence). For the CDR3, the DNA is TGTGCCAGCAGTTGGGGAAACAGGGGGAGGGGGGAGACCCAGTACTTC. Amino acid sequence: CASSWGNRGRGETQYF.

This clone has only a few counts. The V and J genes are TRBV6-5 and TRBJ2-1; D is possibly TRBD1 (6 bases). Trimming took 5 bases from V and 7 from J, leaving 15 bases between them. This CDR3 has 14 amino acids. Germline CDR1 MNHEY, CDR2 SVGAGI. The CDR3 DNA follows: TGTGCCAGCAGTGCCAGGGGCAGGATGAATGAGCAGTTCTTC. Protein product: CASSARGRMNEQFF.

This clone has a count of ten or more. This chain connects TRBV29-1 to TRBJ1-2; D is perhaps TRBD1 (6 bases). This CDR3 spans 13 amino acids. In germline, CDR1 is SQVTM, CDR2 ANQGSEA. V gave up 3 bases and J gave up 3 bases, with 11 bases separating them. CDR3 protein: CSVDVSGDYGYTF. CDR3 nucleotide sequence: TGCAGCGTTGATGTGTCAGGGGACTATGGCTACACCTTC.

This clone was found many times. The genes are TRBV18 and TRBJ2-3; the match to TRBD2 covers 9 bases. Germline V lookup: CDR1 KGHSH, CDR2 LQKENI. There are 20 residues in the CDR3. Losses at the gene ends were 6 bases for V and 0 bases for J; bases not matched to a gene: 19. For the CDR3, the DNA is TGTGCCAGCTCTCCCTTTGGAGCGACTAGCGGAGCGACTAGCACAGATACGCAGTATTTT. Its protein is CASSPFGATSGATSTDTQYF.

The chain uses TRBV29-1 and TRBJ2-1; TRBD2 is a possible D gene (6 bases). V dropped 6 bases and J dropped 1 base, with 16 bases sitting between them. Germline V lookup: CDR1 SQVTM, CDR2 ANQGSEA. The CDR3 runs 15 residues. The CDR3 sequence is CSVCFSGDSYNEQFF. The CDR3 region has the DNA TGCAGCGTCTGTTTTTCGGGGGATTCCTACAATGAGCAGTTCTTC.

This clone showed up just a few times. One junction end does not reproduce the germline sequence, and a read error may be involved. The rearrangement links TRBV7-7 to TRBJ2-5, with 10 bases identical to TRBD1. Germline V gene data show CDR1 as SSHAT and CDR2 as FNYEAQ (reference sequence). This CDR3 region has 15 residues. For the CDR3, the DNA is TGTGCTAGCAGCATTGCCGGGACAGGGGTAGAGACCCAGTACTTC. Translated, it gives CASSIAGTGVETQYF.

This clone was counted a few times. The chain employs TRBV7-8 and TRBJ2-5, with TRBD1 matching over 7 bases. Trimming removed 5 bases from V and 5 bases from J; junction bases left unmatched: 11. Germline CDR1 is SGHVS and CDR2 is FQNEAQ. This CDR3 region has 15 residues. The CDR3 region is CASSPNRGNGETQYF. In nucleotides, the CDR3 is TGTGCCAGCAGCCCGAACAGGGGAAATGGGGAGACCCAGTACTTC. The full variable domain, with the rest looked up from reference TRBV7-8 and TRBJ2-5, is GAGVSQSPRYKVAKRGQDVALRCDPISGHVSLFWYQQALGQGPEFLTYFQNEAQLDKSGLPSDRFFAERPEGSVSTLKIQRTQQEDSAVYLCASSPNRGNGETQYFGPGTRLLVL.

Only a few counts were recorded for this clone. V usage is TRBV28 and J usage is TRBJ2-3; a weak D match, TRBD1 (6 bases). Germline V gene data show CDR1 as MDHEN and CDR2 as SYDVKM. The CDR3 has 16 amino acids. With 2 bases removed from V and 0 bases from J, the gap between germline ends came to 12 bases. The CDR3 protein is CASSLPAGVSTDTQYF. CDR3 DNA: TGTGCCAGCAGTTTACCTGCAGGGGTTAGCACAGATACGCAGTATTTT.